This entry lists 21 T cell receptor beta chains sequenced from one sample in a study of molecular identifiers for immune sequencing clone quantification. Using its own MiXCR run on the PCR reads, TCRdb lists one record per CDR3 protein. This table has tens of thousands of distinct CDR3 sequences, 20% to 25% appearing once. Sequencing input: naive CD8+ T cells from blood, with Jurkat cell RNA spiked in. Subset here: FACS-sorted CD8+CD4-CCR7+CD45RA+ naive T cells. The receptor set was obtained from a human donor in good health. Some libraries in this study had Jurkat cell RNA spiked in.

V and J are TRBV29-1 and TRBJ2-1; no definite D call. V was cut by 1 base and J by 7 bases, with 14 bases left in between. CDR3 length: 14 amino acids. Germline V gene data show CDR1 as SQVTM and CDR2 as ANQGSEA. The CDR3 loop reads CSVEGKGSENEQFF. CDR3 coding DNA: TGCAGCGTTGAAGGGAAGGGTTCTGAAAATGAGCAGTTCTTC.

This clonotype was detected ten times or more. The chain carries TRBV5-4 and TRBJ2-2; weak D call: TRBD1 (6 bases). Trimming took off 2 bases at V and 4 bases at J, with 15 bases between the two ends. The CDR3 loop spans 16 amino acids. Germline assignment: CDR1 SGHNT and CDR2 YYREEE (reference sequence). CDR3 loop: CASSLSDRSATGELFF. In DNA, the CDR3 is TGTGCCAGCAGCTTAAGTGACAGGTCGGCCACCGGGGAGCTGTTTTTT.

This clonotype was seen ten or more times. The chain carries TRBV5-1 and TRBJ2-5; D call uncertain. The CDR3 is made up of 14 amino acids. V lost 0 bases and J 2 bases, leaving 8 bases between the germline ends. Germline V gene data show CDR1 as SGHRS and CDR2 as YFSETQ. The CDR3 spells CASSLEHPQETQYF. The DNA of the CDR3 is TGCGCCAGCAGCTTGGAACATCCACAAGAGACCCAGTACTTC. Looking up the rest from reference TRBV5-1 and TRBJ2-5 gives the full variable domain: KAGVTQTPRYLIKTRGQQVTLSCSPISGHRSVSWYQQTPGQGLQFLFEYFSETQRNKGNFPGRFSGRQFSNSRSEMNVSTLELGDSALYLCASSLEHPQETQYFGPGTRLLVL.

This clonotype was counted at least ten times. CDR3 DNA: TGTGCCAGCAGCGTAGGCTGGACTAGTGGCAATGAGCAGTTCTTC. Its translation: CASSVGWTSGNEQFF. The chain combines TRBV9 with TRBJ2-1; TRBD2 aligns across 7 bases. With 0 bases clipped from V and 6 bases from J, the junction kept 6 bases outside the gene matches. The CDR3 covers 15 residues. The germline V gene has CDR1 SGDLS and CDR2 YYNGEE.

This clonotype was counted at least ten times. The chain couples TRBV29-1 to TRBJ1-4; tentative D call: TRBD1 (5 bases). Trimming shortened V by 6 bases and J by 7 bases, and 18 bases separated the two germline ends. This CDR3 has 14 amino acids. The germline gives CDR1 SQVTM, CDR2 ANQGSEA. The CDR3 DNA reads TGCAGCGTGACCCTTCGGGGGGGAGGTGAAAAACTGTTTTTT. Its protein is CSVTLRGGGEKLFF. Variable domain in full (rest from reference TRBV29-1 and TRBJ1-4): SAVISQKPSRDICQRGTSLTIQCQVDSQVTMMFWYRQQPGQSLTLIATANQGSEATYESGFVIDKFPISRPNLTFSTLTVSNMSPEDSSIYLCSVTLRGGGEKLFFGSGTQLSVL.

Many counts were recorded for this clonotype. The chain has TRBV10-3 and TRBJ1-1; 8 bases agree with TRBD1. Losses at the gene ends were 3 bases for V and 8 bases for J; bases not matched to a gene: 8. The CDR3 runs to 14 residues. Germline-derived CDR1 and CDR2 are ENHRY and SYGVKD. Here the CDR3 DNA reads TGTGCCATCAGTGACCCGGACAGGGCCTCCGAAGCTTTCTTT. It translates to CAISDPDRASEAFF.

On this clonotype: It may be a read error: a sequence one base away is much more abundant. This CDR3 fails to terminate in the conserved phenylalanine or tryptophan, so it likely reflects a read error. V usage is TRBV25-1 and J usage is TRBJ1-2; weak D call: TRBD1 (5 bases). The CDR3 spans 13 residues. V was pared by 4 bases and J by 8 bases, with 14 bases between. Germline-derived CDR1 and CDR2 are MGHDK and SYGVNS. The CDR3 DNA follows: TGTGCCAGCAGTGCCGGGGCTTTGGGAGGCTACACCCTC. Its translation is CASSAGALGGYTL.

The chain is built from TRBV3-1 and TRBJ2-7, with D unresolved. The CDR3 totals 15 residues. Trimming took 1 base from V and 6 from J, leaving 16 bases between them. Germline V gene sequence: CDR1 LGHDT, CDR2 YNNKEL (reference sequence). The CDR3: CASSQVVQPPGEQYF. The CDR3 DNA follows: TGTGCCAGCAGCCAAGTGGTCCAGCCACCAGGCGAGCAGTACTTC.

This clonotype was counted ten times or more. The V and J genes are TRBV12-3 or TRBV12-4 and TRBJ2-3; TRBD1 agrees at 8 bases. The CDR3 sequence is 15 residues long. The ends lost 6 bases at V and 0 bases at J; junction bases unmatched: 5. The CDR3 DNA reads TGTGCCAGCAGCCGGACAGGGACTAGCACAGATACGCAGTATTTT. Protein: CASSRTGTSTDTQYF.

This clonotype came up many times. This chain joins TRBV15 and TRBJ1-6; D unresolved. Germline CDR1 is LNHNV and CDR2 is YYDKDF (reference sequence). The CDR3 spans 17 residues. Trimming left V 0 bases short and J 2 bases short, with 11 bases between. The CDR3 spells CATSREGPAAYNSPLHF. CDR3 bases: TGTGCCACCAGCAGAGAAGGCCCGGCGGCCTATAATTCACCCCTCCACTTT.

As regards this clonotype: This may be a read error, as it is one base from a much larger clone. The chain recombines TRBV18 with TRBJ1-5; D is ambiguous. The ends were cut back, 3 bases at V and 9 bases at J, with 12 bases in the middle. In germline, CDR1 is KGHSH, CDR2 LQKENI. The CDR3 has 13 residues. The CDR3 nucleotides are TGTGCCAGCTCACCCTCTGCCGATCGGCCCCAGCATTTT. It encodes CASSPSADRPQHF.

Points on this clonotype: One base away lies a much larger clone, so this may be a sequencing read error. This chain joins TRBV6-1 and TRBJ1-1; D uncertain. This CDR3 has 12 amino acids. The germline V and J ends were trimmed by 4 bases and 8 bases, with 11 bases remaining between them. Germline V gene lookup returns CDR1 MNHNS and CDR2 SASEGT. The CDR3 sequence: CASSGIRPEAFF. The CDR3 DNA reads TGTGCCAGCAGTGGAATCCGGCCCGAAGCTTTCTTT.

This clonotype has ten or more counts. The rearrangement joins TRBV6-5 to TRBJ2-1; a weak D match, TRBD2 (6 bases). The CDR3 contains 14 residues. Trimming took 5 bases from V and 10 from J, leaving 18 bases between them. Looked up from germline, CDR1 is MNHEY and CDR2 is SVGAGI. CDR3 in amino acids: CASSKGLLQGEQFF. The CDR3 bases are TGTGCCAGCAGTAAGGGACTCCTTCAAGGGGAGCAGTTCTTC.

This chain uses TRBV7-9 with TRBJ2-2; 9 positions match TRBD1. Germline loops: CDR1 SEHNR, CDR2 FQNEAQ (reference sequence). Germline trimming cut 7 bases from V and 4 bases from J; bases unmatched to any gene: 7. There are 15 residues in the CDR3. In DNA form, the CDR3 reads TGTGCCAGCACCCCTGGACAGGGGAGCACCGGGGAGCTGTTTTTT. Translation gives CASTPGQGSTGELFF.

The CDR3 reads CASSQGTGRSYEQYF. CDR3 coding DNA: TGCGCCAGCAGCCAGGGGACAGGGAGATCCTACGAGCAGTACTTC. This rearrangement joins TRBV4-3 to TRBJ2-7; 9 bases line up with TRBD1. From germline, CDR1 is LGHNA and CDR2 YSLEER. V lost 3 bases, J lost 1 base, and 4 bases stayed unmatched. The CDR3 loop spans 15 amino acids.

This clonotype showed up just a few times. The V gene is TRBV20-1, the J gene TRBJ2-7; D perhaps matches TRBD1 (5 bases). CDR1 DFQATT and CDR2 SNEGSKA come from the germline V gene (reference sequence). The CDR3 is 14 residues long. Trimming stripped 5 bases from V and 0 bases from J, with 14 bases between. In DNA, the CDR3 is TGCAGTGCTCTGACAGTGGGGATCTCCTACGAGCAGTACTTC. Protein sequence: CSALTVGISYEQYF.

The chain employs TRBV21-1 and TRBJ2-3; TRBD2 is the table's D call and was not checked against the DNA. TRBV21-1 is assigned pseudogene status. There are 16 residues in the CDR3. CDR3 sequence: CASSKVLDYHTDTQYF. The CDR3 DNA reads as TGTGCCAGCAGCAAAGTTCTCGACTACCACACAGATACGCAGTATTTT.

This clonotype has a handful of counts. J is TRBJ2-2 and V is TRBV28, with no clear D. CDR1 is MDHEN, CDR2 SYDVKM, per germline. This CDR3 is 15 amino acids long. V dropped 2 bases and J dropped 5 bases, with 12 bases sitting between them. The CDR3 DNA sequence: TGTGCCAGCAGTTTACTGAAGACTGGGACCGGGGAGCTGTTTTTT. Amino acids: CASSLLKTGTGELFF.

This clonotype was seen repeatedly, ten times or more. The J gene is TRBJ2-3, the V gene TRBV2, with 10 bases matching TRBD2. V lost 6 bases and J lost 0; bases outside the gene matches: 3. The CDR3 has 15 amino acids. Germline V gives CDR1 SNHLY, CDR2 FYNNEI. The CDR3 DNA sequence: TGTGCCAGCAGAAGACTAGCGGGCAGCACAGATACGCAGTATTTT. Its protein product is CASRRLAGSTDTQYF.

As for this clonotype: One end of the junction fails to match germline, which may point to a read error. The chain is built from TRBV7-9 and TRBJ2-7; perhaps TRBD1 as D (6 bases). CDR3 length: 14 residues. Germline assignment: CDR1 SEHNR and CDR2 FQNEAQ (reference sequence). CDR3 protein: CASSPGQGSCEQYF. In DNA, the CDR3 is TGTGCCAGCAGCCCAGGGCAGGGGTCCTGCGAGCAGTACTTC.

The chain employs TRBV20-1 and TRBJ2-3; 10 bases fit TRBD2. The germline CDR1 and CDR2 sequences are DFQATT and SNEGSKA (reference sequence). V gave up 0 bases and J gave up 3 bases; unmatched junction bases: 9. The CDR3 contains 17 residues. CDR3: CSARDRASGRPTDTQYF. CDR3 DNA sequence: TGCAGTGCTAGAGATCGGGCTAGCGGGAGACCAACAGATACGCAGTATTTT.